This TCR beta chain comes out of a study of graft-versus-host responses after intestinal transplantation. The CDR3 covers 11 residues. V lost 8 bases and J lost 8; bases outside the gene matches: 3. The germline gives CDR1 GTSNPN, CDR2 SVGIG (reference sequence). Both intraepithelial and lamina propria lymphocytes were released by processing graft tissue. Sequencing used immunoSEQ multiplex PCR; TCRdb keeps in-frame clones, though not all of them. Of 25,000 to 30,000 clones in the sample, about three quarters were seen once. The clonotype originates from a human patient who received an intestinal transplant, so some T cells may come from the graft donor. The chain couples TRBV30 to TRBJ1-2; TRBD1 agrees at 12 bases. The starting material was ileum tissue, obtained 98 days after intestinal transplantation. Here the CDR3 DNA reads TGTGCCGGGACAGGGGGCTGGGGCTACACCTTC. Protein product: CAGTGGWGYTF.